The rows below give T cell receptor beta chains drawn from one sample of a study of blood T cell repertoires in COVID-19. This table comes from immunoSEQ multiplex PCR, and its TCRdb copy is limited to in-frame clones, with some not included. Altogether some 100,000 clones are present, 92% being singletons, with the ten largest covering around 5.4%. Sequencing was carried out using peripheral blood. Receptors originate from a man aged 65-85 years with acute or convalescent COVID-19. The CDR3 runs from the conserved cysteine through the conserved F or W. Fields, in order: clone size, J gene, V gene, D gene, CDR3 DNA, CDR3 protein. D genes are given only for firm matches. Rows give clone size only sometimes, using once, few, many, or a class for an expanded clone.

clone_size: .
j_call: TRBJ1-5
v_call: TRBV27
d_call: TRBD1
cdr3_nt: TGTGCCAGCAGTCCCAAGACAGGGATTCCCAATCAGCCCCAGCATTTT
cdr3_aa: CASSPKTGIPNQPQHF

clone_size: .
j_call: TRBJ1-1
v_call: TRBV11-2
d_call: .
cdr3_nt: TGTGCCAGCAGACGACAAATGAACACTGAAGCTTTCTTT
cdr3_aa: CASRRQMNTEAFF

clone_size: .
j_call: TRBJ2-7
v_call: TRBV6-2/TRBV6-3
d_call: .
cdr3_nt: TGTGCCAGCAGTTCCAGGGCTAGCGTTTTCTACGAGCAGTACTTC
cdr3_aa: CASSSRASVFYEQYF

clone_size: .
j_call: TRBJ1-2
v_call: TRBV27
d_call: TRBD1
cdr3_nt: TGTGCCAGCAGTTTTCACATAACAGGGGTCGAGGGCTACACCTTC
cdr3_aa: CASSFHITGVEGYTF

clone_size: .
j_call: TRBJ2-5
v_call: TRBV30
d_call: TRBD1
cdr3_nt: TGTGCCTGCTTGAGACTGAGACAGGGGGAGCAGACCCAGTACTTC
cdr3_aa: CACLRLRQGEQTQYF

clone_size: .
j_call: TRBJ1-2
v_call: TRBV5-1
d_call: .
cdr3_nt: TGCGCCAGCAAGGCGGAGGGCTATGGCTACACCTTC
cdr3_aa: CASKAEGYGYTF

clone_size: .
j_call: TRBJ2-7
v_call: TRBV18
d_call: .
cdr3_nt: TGTGCCAGCTCACCGGCACGGAGCTACGAGCAGTACTTC
cdr3_aa: CASSPARSYEQYF

clone_size: .
j_call: TRBJ2-3
v_call: TRBV7-7
d_call: .
cdr3_nt: TGTGCCAGCAGCAAAACCCTAGCGTTCACAGATACGCAGTATTTT
cdr3_aa: CASSKTLAFTDTQYF

clone_size: .
j_call: TRBJ2-3
v_call: TRBV4-1
d_call: .
cdr3_nt: TGCGCCAGCAGCCAAGAAGTACCTACTGCAGATACGCAGTATTTT
cdr3_aa: CASSQEVPTADTQYF

clone_size: .
j_call: TRBJ2-6
v_call: TRBV30
d_call: .
cdr3_nt: TGTGCAGCAGAGGGCCCCTCTGGGGCCAACGTCCTGACTTTC
cdr3_aa: CAAEGPSGANVLTF

clone_size: .
j_call: TRBJ1-1
v_call: TRBV6-5
d_call: .
cdr3_nt: TGTGCCAGCAGTTACACAGGGCGGAACACTGAAGCTTTCTTT
cdr3_aa: CASSYTGRNTEAFF

clone_size: .
j_call: TRBJ1-5
v_call: TRBV10-2
d_call: .
cdr3_nt: TGCGCCAGCACTGTACAGGAGAATCAGCCCCAGCATTTT
cdr3_aa: CASTVQENQPQHF

clone_size: .
j_call: TRBJ1-5
v_call: TRBV2
d_call: .
cdr3_nt: TGTGCCAGCGCCAGGGGTTATAGCAATCAGCCCCAGCATTTT
cdr3_aa: CASARGYSNQPQHF

clone_size: .
j_call: TRBJ2-7
v_call: TRBV19
d_call: .
cdr3_nt: TGTGCCAGTAGCCACGGGACACGATCCTACGAGCAGTACTTC
cdr3_aa: CASSHGTRSYEQYF

clone_size: .
j_call: TRBJ2-1
v_call: TRBV24-1
d_call: TRBD1
cdr3_nt: TGTGCCACCAGTGATTTGAAACAGGGGAGCTCCTACAATGAGCAGTTCTTC
cdr3_aa: CATSDLKQGSSYNEQFF

clone_size: .
j_call: TRBJ1-2
v_call: TRBV3-1/TRBV3-2
d_call: TRBD1
cdr3_nt: TGTGCCAGCAGCCAGGTCGCAGGACAGGGAGGCTACACCTTC
cdr3_aa: CASSQVAGQGGYTF

clone_size: .
j_call: TRBJ1-1
v_call: TRBV11-2
d_call: .
cdr3_nt: TGTGCCAGCAGCTTCGAGAGGGTGCGAGCTTTCTTT
cdr3_aa: CASSFERVRAFF

clone_size: .
j_call: TRBJ2-5
v_call: TRBV28
d_call: .
cdr3_nt: TGTGCCAGCACTCGTCCTCTGTACCAAGAGACCCAGTACTTC
cdr3_aa: CASTRPLYQETQYF

clone_size: .
j_call: TRBJ1-4
v_call: TRBV19
d_call: .
cdr3_nt: TGTGCCAGTACGGCGACAGGAGGAATCGTAGATGAAAAACTGTTTTTT
cdr3_aa: CASTATGGIVDEKLFF

clone_size: .
j_call: TRBJ2-7
v_call: TRBV24-1
d_call: TRBD2
cdr3_nt: TGTGCCACCAGTGATACGGGACTAGCGGGAGACGAGCAGTACTTC
cdr3_aa: CATSDTGLAGDEQYF

clone_size: .
j_call: TRBJ2-1
v_call: TRBV12-3/TRBV12-4
d_call: .
cdr3_nt: TGTGCCAGCAGTTTATTCCTACCGGAGCAGTTCTTC
cdr3_aa: CASSLFLPEQFF

clone_size: few
j_call: TRBJ1-4
v_call: TRBV5-1
d_call: TRBD1
cdr3_nt: TGCGCCAGCAGCTTGGCCGGGACAGGGGGTTCTAATGAAAAACTGTTTTTT
cdr3_aa: CASSLAGTGGSNEKLFF

clone_size: .
j_call: TRBJ1-5
v_call: TRBV28
d_call: TRBD1
cdr3_nt: TGTGCCAGCAGCCCGGGACAGGATCATCAGCCCCAGCATTTT
cdr3_aa: CASSPGQDHQPQHF

clone_size: .
j_call: TRBJ2-7
v_call: TRBV6-5
d_call: TRBD2
cdr3_nt: TGTGCCAGCAGTTCGCGGACTAGAGGATACGAGCAGTACTTC
cdr3_aa: CASSSRTRGYEQYF

clone_size: .
j_call: TRBJ2-5
v_call: TRBV15
d_call: TRBD2
cdr3_nt: TGTGCCACCAGCAGGGGACCGGGACTAGCGGGAGTAGAGACCCAGTACTTC
cdr3_aa: CATSRGPGLAGVETQYF

clone_size: .
j_call: TRBJ2-7
v_call: TRBV11-3
d_call: .
cdr3_nt: TGTGCCAGCAGCTTAGGTGAGCGCTACGAGCAGTACTTC
cdr3_aa: CASSLGERYEQYF

clone_size: .
j_call: TRBJ1-5
v_call: TRBV6-1
d_call: TRBD1
cdr3_nt: TGTGCCAGCAGTGAAGCGGGACAGAGCAATCAGCCCCAGCATTTT
cdr3_aa: CASSEAGQSNQPQHF

clone_size: many
j_call: TRBJ1-2
v_call: TRBV4-3
d_call: .
cdr3_nt: TGCGCCAGCAGCCAATCCTCGGACGTAGGGGGTTTTAATGGCTACACCTTC
cdr3_aa: CASSQSSDVGGFNGYTF

clone_size: .
j_call: TRBJ1-3
v_call: TRBV13
d_call: TRBD1
cdr3_nt: TGTGCCAGCAGTGACCCGGACAGGGTGGACACCATATATTTT
cdr3_aa: CASSDPDRVDTIYF

clone_size: .
j_call: TRBJ1-2
v_call: TRBV4-3
d_call: .
cdr3_nt: TGCGCCAGCAGCCAAGATTCTAGGCTTTCCTCCAACTATGGCTACACCTTC
cdr3_aa: CASSQDSRLSSNYGYTF

clone_size: .
j_call: TRBJ2-3
v_call: TRBV20-1
d_call: TRBD2
cdr3_nt: TGCAGTGCTAGTGCTAGCGGGAGCTCAGATACGCAGTATTTT
cdr3_aa: CSASASGSSDTQYF

clone_size: .
j_call: TRBJ2-3
v_call: TRBV6-4
d_call: .
cdr3_nt: TGTGCCAGCAGTGACCCCAACGGCGGTACGCAGTATTTT
cdr3_aa: CASSDPNGGTQYF

clone_size: .
j_call: TRBJ2-3
v_call: TRBV6-5
d_call: TRBD1
cdr3_nt: TGTGCCAGCAGTTTACAGGGGGCAAGCACAGATACGCAGTATTTT
cdr3_aa: CASSLQGASTDTQYF

clone_size: .
j_call: TRBJ2-3
v_call: TRBV5-1
d_call: TRBD2
cdr3_nt: TGCGCCAGCAGCTACAGACTAGCGGTGGGCACAGATACGCAGTATTTT
cdr3_aa: CASSYRLAVGTDTQYF

clone_size: .
j_call: TRBJ1-6
v_call: TRBV5-1
d_call: TRBD1
cdr3_nt: TGCGCCAGCAGCCCAGGACAGGCCAATTCACCCCTCCACTTT
cdr3_aa: CASSPGQANSPLHF

clone_size: .
j_call: TRBJ2-7
v_call: TRBV7-9
d_call: .
cdr3_nt: TGTGCCAGCAGCTTAGTGGAGACTTCGGGGGAGCAGTACTTC
cdr3_aa: CASSLVETSGEQYF

clone_size: .
j_call: TRBJ1-4
v_call: TRBV4-2
d_call: .
cdr3_nt: TGTGCCAGCAGAGACTCCGGGACAAGTAATGAAAAACTGTTTTTT
cdr3_aa: CASRDSGTSNEKLFF

clone_size: once
j_call: TRBJ1-4
v_call: TRBV11-2
d_call: .
cdr3_nt: TGTGCCAGCAGCTTTTCAGATGAAAAACTGTTTTTT
cdr3_aa: CASSFSDEKLFF

clone_size: .
j_call: TRBJ2-3
v_call: TRBV7-8
d_call: TRBD2
cdr3_nt: TGTGCCGGGCAGACTAGCGGGAGGATTGGAGATACGCAGTATTTT
cdr3_aa: CAGQTSGRIGDTQYF

clone_size: once
j_call: TRBJ1-1
v_call: TRBV5-4
d_call: .
cdr3_nt: TGTGCCAGCAGCTTGCAGTCCCTGAACACTGAAGCTTTCTTT
cdr3_aa: CASSLQSLNTEAFF

clone_size: .
j_call: TRBJ2-2
v_call: TRBV6-5
d_call: TRBD1
cdr3_nt: TGTGCCAGCAGGCAGGGGGCTACAACCGGGGAACTCTTTTTT
cdr3_aa: CASRQGATTGELFF